The TCR beta chain described here comes from a study of T-cell memory formation after mild COVID-19. One entry per CDR3 protein, called by TCRdb with MiXCR from the 5' RACE reads. This sample has around 440,000 distinct CDR3 sequences, with roughly 20% found just once. This clonotype was counted between two and nine times. Its antigen remains unidentified. Study findings and constraints: Clones that contracted from day 15 to 85 were balanced CD4/CD8, while later expanders leaned CD4+. Researchers report contracting CD4+ clones mostly in CM and EM, with CD8+ clones in EMRA.

This receptor was taken from an adult woman who had mild COVID-19 (a few samples of this study predate the infection). Cell type and time point are not known. Sequenced material: PBMCs or a T cell subset sorted from them (not recorded which).

The CDR3 loop reads CASSLVGLFPNSPLHF. CDR3 in DNA: TGTGCCAGCAGCTTAGTCGGACTTTTCCCAAATTCACCCCTCCACTTT. This sequence joins TRBV7-2 and TRBJ1-6; D ambiguous. Germline V gene sequence: CDR1 SGHTA, CDR2 FQGNSA. V lost 1 base to trimming and J lost 7 bases, with 14 bases between them. The CDR3 is 16 amino acids.